This T cell receptor (beta chain) stems from a study of radiotherapy plus CTLA-4 blockade in lung cancer. Study context: Roughly a sixth of enrolled patients responded objectively, and about 31% had disease control.

As regards this clone: As yet, its antigen is unknown.

Study-level findings and limits: Peripheral blood showed expansion of tumor-derived TCR clones after radiotherapy and ipilimumab.

Sequencing was performed with immunoSEQ multiplex PCR; in TCRdb, only in-frame clones are kept and a portion is missing. The data show 81,000 or so clones, about 84% seen once. V lost 8 bases and J lost 7; bases outside the gene matches: 12. The germline CDR1 and CDR2 sequences are SGHAT and FQNNGV. CDR3 length: 15 residues. This specimen consisted of peripheral blood, obtained from a patient treated with radiotherapy plus ipilimumab. The clonotype comes from a human donor with non-small cell lung cancer who had stable disease on radiotherapy plus ipilimumab. J is TRBJ2-1 and V is TRBV11-2; 9 bases line up with TRBD2. As DNA, the CDR3 is TGTGCCAGCGGACCCCCGGCGGGGGGGCCAAATGAGCAGTTCTTC. This translates into CASGPPAGGPNEQFF.